The 27 T cell receptor beta chains below were found in one sample sequenced in a study of T cell repertoires in cytomegalovirus infection (dated by TCRdb to about 2019). No cognate antigen is known for these TCRs. The reads were generated on an Illumina HiSeq 1500. TCRdb's own reprocessing of the public reads used fastp at Q25 and MiXCR and kept productive beta chains. Every entry covers one CDR3 protein and lists the most common genes and DNA from its rows. The sample records hundreds of thousands of distinct CDR3 sequences, under 35% of which are singletons. The top ten hold over 15% of the sample. The meaning of the sample's treatment or condition label: in vitro stimulation with specific CMV peptide epitopes to enrich CMV-specific T cells. The sequenced sample was cultured PBMCs, obtained from culture after CMV antigen stimulation. The source of these receptors is a human donor in good health (CMV status not recorded). Some clones in this sample may be carry-over from other donors' samples.

This clonotype was detected only a few times. This rearrangement joins TRBV12-3 or TRBV12-4 to TRBJ1-2; D gene unclear. With 1 base removed from V and 3 bases from J, the gap between germline ends came to 9 bases. CDR3 size: 14 residues. The CDR3: CASSLVGSDYGYTF. In DNA, the CDR3 is TGTGCCAGCAGTTTAGTGGGGAGTGACTATGGCTACACCTTC.

This chain connects TRBV20-1 to TRBJ2-3; D not resolved. The CDR3 contains 14 residues. Germline V lookup: CDR1 DFQATT, CDR2 SNEGSKA (reference sequence). V was shortened by 0 bases and J by 6 bases, with 13 bases between the two germline ends. The CDR3 here is CSAREGSLTDTQYF. The DNA of the CDR3 is TGCAGTGCTAGAGAGGGGTCCCTGACGGATACGCAGTATTTT.

The chain combines TRBV25-1 with TRBJ2-3; possibly TRBD1 for D (5 bases). CDR1 and CDR2 (germline): MGHDK, SYGVNS. V was shortened by 2 bases and J by 4 bases, with 10 bases between the two germline ends. CDR3 length: 14 amino acids. CDR3 region: CASSERGFADTQYF. The CDR3, as DNA: TGTGCCAGCAGTGAAAGGGGTTTCGCAGATACGCAGTATTTT.

The genes are TRBV6-2 or TRBV6-3 and TRBJ1-1; TRBD1 might be the D (5 bases). Between the trimmed V and J ends, which lost 8 bases and 7 bases, there was a span of 23 bases. Germline V lookup: CDR1 MNHEY, CDR2 SVGEGT. The CDR3 has 15 amino acids. CDR3 in DNA: TGTGCCAGCTCTACCAGGGCAGTCGGGAGAATTGAAGCTTTCTTT. Translating it yields CASSTRAVGRIEAFF.

This clonotype was seen many times. The chain carries TRBV7-8 and TRBJ2-3, with 13 positions matching TRBD2. This CDR3 comprises 17 residues. Germline V gene sequence: CDR1 SGHVS, CDR2 FQNEAQ. J was trimmed by 4 bases and V by 1 base; bases with no gene match: 5. CDR3 coding DNA: TGTGCCAGCAGCTTAGGGACTAGCGGGAGTAGGGCAGATACGCAGTATTTT. Amino acids: CASSLGTSGSRADTQYF.

The chain links TRBV25-1 to TRBJ1-2, with D perhaps matching TRBD1 (5 bases). Germline V CDR1 and CDR2: MGHDK, SYGVNS. The CDR3 has 15 amino acids. Trimming removed 1 base from V and 4 bases from J, with 13 bases in between. CDR3 DNA: TGTGCCAGCAGTGAATCGGGTGGGCAGGGCTATGGCTACACCTTC. It specifies CASSESGGQGYGYTF.

The chain is built from TRBV7-6 and TRBJ2-1; weak D call: TRBD2 (6 bases). Germline V lookup: CDR1 SGHVS, CDR2 FNYEAQ. This CDR3 comprises 12 residues. V dropped 6 bases and J dropped 8 bases, with 11 bases sitting between them. CDR3 DNA sequence: TGTGCCAGCAGGCGGGACGGCGATGAGCAGTTCTTC. Its protein is CASRRDGDEQFF.

This clonotype occurred a few times. The chain is built from TRBV7-9 and TRBJ2-5; unclear D gene. The CDR3 runs to 15 residues. Germline-derived CDR1 and CDR2 are SEHNR and FQNEAQ (reference sequence). V was clipped by 4 bases and J by 2 bases, with 14 bases between them. CDR3 in DNA: TGTGCCAGCAGCTCCCCTGGGCGGATGCAAGAGACCCAGTACTTC. Its protein is CASSSPGRMQETQYF.

This clonotype was seen more than once but under ten times. The chain employs TRBV2 and TRBJ1-2; a possible D gene is TRBD1 (5 bases). CDR3 length equals 14 residues. CDR1 SNHLY and CDR2 FYNNEI come from the germline V gene. Trimming took off 0 bases at V and 4 bases at J, with 9 bases between the two ends. CDR3 protein: CASSEAGEGYGYTF. The CDR3, as DNA: TGTGCCAGCAGTGAAGCAGGGGAAGGCTATGGCTACACCTTC.

This clonotype was observed a few times. J is TRBJ1-3 and V is TRBV11-2; tentative D call: TRBD1 (5 bases). The CDR3 is 15 residues long. The germline V and J ends were trimmed by 3 bases and 0 bases, with 9 bases remaining between them. The germline V gene encodes CDR1 SGHAT and CDR2 FQNNGV. CDR3 region: CASSFYGGSGNTIYF. The CDR3 DNA is TGTGCCAGCAGCTTTTATGGGGGCTCTGGAAACACCATATATTTT.

The chain joins TRBV7-2 to TRBJ2-1; TRBD2 is a possible D gene (5 bases). The CDR3 totals 14 residues. Trimming shortened V by 5 bases and J by 7 bases, and 15 bases separated the two germline ends. Looked up from germline, CDR1 is SGHTA and CDR2 is FQGNSA. The CDR3 coding sequence is TGTGCCAGCAGCGCCCGGGTACGGAGGAATGAGCAGTTCTTC. Translation gives CASSARVRRNEQFF.

This clonotype was counted once. This chain uses TRBV3-1 with TRBJ2-1; 9 bases agree with TRBD2. V was clipped by 3 bases and J by 6 bases; unmatched bases: 0. Germline V gives CDR1 LGHDT, CDR2 YNNKEL (reference sequence). The CDR3 has 13 residues. The CDR3 is CASSQGLANEQFF. In DNA, the CDR3 is TGTGCCAGCAGCCAGGGACTAGCCAATGAGCAGTTCTTC.

The chain is built from TRBV7-2 and TRBJ2-3; 9 nucleotides match TRBD2. The CDR3 has 17 residues. With 0 bases clipped from V and 2 bases from J, the junction kept 6 bases outside the gene matches. The germline V gene has CDR1 SGHTA and CDR2 FQGNSA. The chain's CDR3 is CASSLAWSGGITDTQYF. CDR3 nucleotide sequence: TGTGCCAGCAGCTTAGCCTGGAGCGGGGGGATCACAGATACGCAGTATTTT.

This clonotype was seen ten or more times. This sequence joins TRBV7-6 and TRBJ1-2, with no clear D. The germline V gene encodes CDR1 SGHVS and CDR2 FNYEAQ. V shed 5 bases and J shed 4 bases, with 17 bases lying between them. The CDR3 has 15 amino acids. CDR3 in DNA: TGTGCCAGCAGCCCGATGGTTTCTGGAGGCTATGGCTACACCTTC. Protein product: CASSPMVSGGYGYTF.

This chain uses TRBV10-1 with TRBJ2-7; D not certain. Germline V lookup: CDR1 WNHNN, CDR2 SYGVQD (reference sequence). Trimming took 6 bases from V and 5 from J, leaving 11 bases between them. This CDR3 spans 12 amino acids. The CDR3 protein is CASSTDLNEQYF. CDR3 sequence (DNA): TGCGCCAGCAGCACAGATTTGAACGAGCAGTACTTC.

The chain joins TRBV7-9 to TRBJ2-7; D gene uncertain. The V gene's germline CDR1 is SEHNR and CDR2 FQNEAQ (reference sequence). The V end was cut by 5 bases, the J end by 0 bases, with 17 bases between. The CDR3 has 16 residues. This CDR3 reads CASSKPKHEASYEQYF. The DNA for the CDR3 is TGTGCCAGCAGCAAACCAAAACACGAGGCCTCCTACGAGCAGTACTTC.

J is TRBJ1-1 and V is TRBV10-3, with a tentative D call TRBD1 (6 bases). From germline, CDR1 is ENHRY and CDR2 SYGVKD. Trimming cost V 6 bases and J 2 bases, with 16 bases left between them. The CDR3 totals 15 residues. CDR3 coding DNA: TGTGCCATCAGCTCACAGGGTTGGAGCAACACTGAAGCTTTCTTT. This gives the protein CAISSQGWSNTEAFF.

This sequence joins TRBV28 and TRBJ2-5, with D perhaps TRBD2 (5 bases). Germline V gene sequence: CDR1 MDHEN, CDR2 SYDVKM. V lost 5 bases to trimming and J lost 4 bases, with 26 bases between them. The CDR3 consists of 18 residues. The CDR3 DNA reads TGTGCCAGCAGTCCCTGGGGAGTAGAGGGTCATGGACGAGAGACCCAGTACTTC. It yields the protein CASSPWGVEGHGRETQYF.

The chain has TRBV29-1 and TRBJ1-1; unclear D gene. The CDR3 has 11 amino acids. Germline V gives CDR1 SQVTM, CDR2 ANQGSEA. V lost 4 bases and J lost 2, with 5 bases in between. CDR3 protein: CSVVVNTEAFF. DNA of the CDR3: TGCAGCGTTGTCGTCAACACTGAAGCTTTCTTT.

This clonotype has a handful of counts. The rearrangement joins TRBV29-1 to TRBJ2-7; 13 bases match TRBD2. The CDR3 is made up of 15 amino acids. Germline values: CDR1 SQVTM, CDR2 ANQGSEA. The V segment lost 0 bases and the J segment 3 bases; nucleotides outside the gene matches: 2. The CDR3 here is CSVEDGTSGIYEQYF. The CDR3 DNA sequence: TGCAGCGTTGAAGACGGGACTAGCGGGATCTACGAGCAGTACTTC.

CDR3 residues: CASSSSGAVYEQYF. The CDR3 region has the DNA TGTGCCAGCAGCTCTAGCGGGGCGGTCTACGAGCAGTACTTC. The chain links TRBV7-2 to TRBJ2-7; 9 bases match TRBD2. The V segment lost 4 bases and the J segment 3 bases; nucleotides outside the gene matches: 4. Germline loops: CDR1 SGHTA, CDR2 FQGNSA. There are 14 residues in the CDR3.

This clonotype was seen a handful of times. V is TRBV7-2 and J is TRBJ2-1; TRBD2 aligns across 9 bases. Germline CDR1 SGHTA, CDR2 FQGNSA. The V and J ends lost 2 bases and 15 bases, in that order; junction bases with no gene match: 8. There are 13 residues in the CDR3. CDR3 sequence reads: CASSLSREGERFF. The CDR3 DNA is TGTGCCAGCAGCTTATCGCGGGAGGGGGAACGGTTCTTC.

In this sample, this clonotype turned up many times. The chain uses TRBV30 and TRBJ1-5, with no clear D. The germline V and J ends were trimmed by 3 bases and 2 bases, with 8 bases remaining between them. CDR3 length: 13 residues. Germline values: CDR1 GTSNPN, CDR2 SVGIG (reference sequence). CDR3 loop: CAWSRRGNQPQHF. Written as DNA, the CDR3 is TGTGCCTGGAGCCGCCGGGGCAATCAGCCCCAGCATTTT.

In this sample, this clonotype turned up a few times. The V gene is TRBV19, the J gene TRBJ1-2; possible D gene TRBD1, 5 bases. From germline, CDR1 is LNHDA and CDR2 SQIVND (reference sequence). The V end lost 1 base, the J end lost 7 bases, and 19 bases lay between the germline ends. CDR3 length equals 16 residues. CDR3 amino acids: CASSIGVQGEVPGYTF. The CDR3, as DNA: TGTGCCAGTAGTATAGGAGTCCAGGGAGAGGTCCCTGGCTACACCTTC.

The chain carries TRBV7-2 and TRBJ2-1; weak D call: TRBD1 (7 bases). This CDR3 has 15 residues. The V end lost 3 bases, the J end lost 4 bases, and 13 bases lay between the germline ends. The germline V gene has CDR1 SGHTA and CDR2 FQGNSA. The CDR3 loop reads CASSFRQGGYNEQFF. DNA of the CDR3: TGTGCCAGCAGCTTTCGACAGGGAGGTTACAATGAGCAGTTCTTC. Full variable domain (missing parts from reference TRBV7-2 and TRBJ2-1): GAGVSQSPSNKVTEKGKDVELRCDPISGHTALYWYRQSLGQGLEFLIYFQGNSAPDKSGLPSDRFSAERTGGSVSTLTIQRTQQEDSAVYLCASSFRQGGYNEQFFGPGTRLTVL.

The J gene is TRBJ1-1, the V gene TRBV20-1; D not certain. V was trimmed by 1 base and J by 8 bases, leaving 11 bases between them. The CDR3 runs to 12 residues. Germline V gene sequence: CDR1 DFQATT, CDR2 SNEGSKA (reference sequence). The CDR3 coding sequence is TGCAGTGCTAGAGCCGCGGGTCGGGAAGCTTTCTTT. Protein: CSARAAGREAFF.

The rearrangement joins TRBV11-2 to TRBJ2-5; D might be TRBD1 (6 bases). V lost 3 bases to trimming and J lost 2 bases, with 13 bases between them. The CDR3 runs to 15 residues. Germline CDR1 and CDR2: SGHAT and FQNNGV. The CDR3 bases are TGTGCCAGCAGCTTTCAACAGGGTTGGCAAGAGACCCAGTACTTC. Amino acids: CASSFQQGWQETQYF.